What follows is one TCR beta chain and its context. These data come from a study of blood T cell repertoires in COVID-19. The germline gives CDR1 SEHNR, CDR2 FQNEAQ (reference sequence). This CDR3 region has 13 residues. V shed 5 bases and J 3 bases; nucleotides not matched to a gene: 3. As processed by the authors: Amplifying reference gene primers gave estimates of nucleated cell counts. Assay: immunoSEQ multiplex PCR; the TCRdb copy retains only in-frame clones and omits some. V, J and clone size are those of that table, while D and trimming were read from the DNA. This table holds 180,000 or so clones, approximately 87% found once. The recovered donors of Cohort 3 showed two negative PCRs, clearance, or symptom resolution.

The sequenced material came from PBMCs or T cells enriched from blood (not recorded which). This TCR came from a woman between 50 and 59 years old who had recovered from COVID-19. J is TRBJ1-1 and V is TRBV7-9, with 7 bases matching TRBD1. This CDR3 reads CASSRQGDTEAFF. The CDR3 region has the DNA TGTGCCAGCAGCCGCCAGGGGGACACTGAAGCTTTCTTT.